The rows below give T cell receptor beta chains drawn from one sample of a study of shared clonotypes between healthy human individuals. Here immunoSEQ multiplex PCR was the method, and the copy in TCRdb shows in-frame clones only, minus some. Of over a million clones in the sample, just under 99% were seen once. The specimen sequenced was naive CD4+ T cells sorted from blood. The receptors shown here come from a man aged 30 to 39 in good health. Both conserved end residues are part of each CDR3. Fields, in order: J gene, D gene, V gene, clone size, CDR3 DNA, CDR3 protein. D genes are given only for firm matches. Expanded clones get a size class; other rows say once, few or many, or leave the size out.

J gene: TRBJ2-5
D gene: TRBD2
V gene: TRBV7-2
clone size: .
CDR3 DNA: TGTGCCAGCAGCTTAATCATCGGGGAGGGGTGGCAAGAGACCCAGTACTTC
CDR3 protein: CASSLIIGEGWQETQYF

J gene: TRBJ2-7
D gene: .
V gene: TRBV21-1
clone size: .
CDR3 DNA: TGTGCCAGCAGCAGGGGGTTGGGAGGCCTAAGCCCCGAGCAGTACTTC
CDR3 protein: CASSRGLGGLSPEQYF

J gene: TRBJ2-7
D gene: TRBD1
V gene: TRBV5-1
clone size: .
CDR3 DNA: TGCGCCAGCAGCTTGTGGCAGGGGGCCTACGAGCAGTACTTC
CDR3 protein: CASSLWQGAYEQYF

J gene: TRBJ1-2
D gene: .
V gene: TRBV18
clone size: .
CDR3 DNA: TGTGCCAGCTCAGCCTCACACACCGCTAACTATGGCTACACCTTC
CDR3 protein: CASSASHTANYGYTF

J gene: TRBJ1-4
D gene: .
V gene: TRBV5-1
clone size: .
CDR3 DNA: TGCGCCAGCAGCTTGGGTTCAACTAATGAAAAACTGTTTTTT
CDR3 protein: CASSLGSTNEKLFF

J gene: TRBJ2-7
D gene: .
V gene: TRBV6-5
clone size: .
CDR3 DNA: TGTGCCAGTCGGGACTTCTCCTACGAGCAGTACTTC
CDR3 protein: CASRDFSYEQYF

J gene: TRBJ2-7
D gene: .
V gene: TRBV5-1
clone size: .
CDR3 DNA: TGCGCCAGCAGCTTGGATGTCAGAACCTACGAGCAGTACTTC
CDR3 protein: CASSLDVRTYEQYF

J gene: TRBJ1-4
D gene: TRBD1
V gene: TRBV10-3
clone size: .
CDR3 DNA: TGTGCCGCCAAACAGGGGGCGGGTGAAAAACTGTTTTTT
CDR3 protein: CAAKQGAGEKLFF

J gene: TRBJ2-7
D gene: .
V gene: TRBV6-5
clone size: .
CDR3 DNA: TGTGCCAGCAGTACTTCACGGAGTTACGAGCAGTACTTC
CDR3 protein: CASSTSRSYEQYF

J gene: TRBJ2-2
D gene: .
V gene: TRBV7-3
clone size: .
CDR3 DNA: TGTGCCAGCAGCTTACATCCGGGGGGCGCGAACACCGGGGAGCTGTTTTTT
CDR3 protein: CASSLHPGGANTGELFF

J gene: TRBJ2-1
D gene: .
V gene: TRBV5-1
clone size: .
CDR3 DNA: TGCGCCAGCAGCTTGGGCGCCCTTTATAGGGATGAGCAGTTCTTC
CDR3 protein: CASSLGALYRDEQFF

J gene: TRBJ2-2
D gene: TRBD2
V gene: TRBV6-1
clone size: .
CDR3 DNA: TGTGCCAGGCAATATAGGACTAGCACTGGGGAGCTGTTTTTT
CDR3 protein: CARQYRTSTGELFF

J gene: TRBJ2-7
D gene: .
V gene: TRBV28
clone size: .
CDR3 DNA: TGTGCCAGCAGTTTCCCCACCGTGCTCTACGAGCAGTACTTC
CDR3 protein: CASSFPTVLYEQYF

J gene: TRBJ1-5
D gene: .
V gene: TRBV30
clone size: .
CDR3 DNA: TGTGCCTGGAGTGGAAAGGGTAATCAGCCCCAGCATTTT
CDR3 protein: CAWSGKGNQPQHF

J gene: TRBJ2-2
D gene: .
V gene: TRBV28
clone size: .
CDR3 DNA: TGTGCCAGCAGCCTACTCTTAGCCGGGGAGCTGTTTTTT
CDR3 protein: CASSLLLAGELFF

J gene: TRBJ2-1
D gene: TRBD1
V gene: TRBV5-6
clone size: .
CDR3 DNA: TGTGCCAGTGACAGGGTAGGGAACAATGAGCAGTTCTTC
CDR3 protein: CASDRVGNNEQFF

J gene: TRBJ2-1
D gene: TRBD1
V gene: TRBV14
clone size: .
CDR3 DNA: TGTGCCAGCAGCCAAGTACAGGGGTTTAACAATGAGCAGTTCTTC
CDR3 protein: CASSQVQGFNNEQFF

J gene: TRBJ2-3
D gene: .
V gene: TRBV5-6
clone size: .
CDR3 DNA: TGTGCCAGCAGCTTGGCCGGGCAGGGGATCACAGATACGCAGTATTTT
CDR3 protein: CASSLAGQGITDTQYF

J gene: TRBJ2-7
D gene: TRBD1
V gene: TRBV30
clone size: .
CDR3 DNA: TGTGCCTGGAGTGTTTGGACAGGGGATATCTCCTACGAGCAGTACTTC
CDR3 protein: CAWSVWTGDISYEQYF

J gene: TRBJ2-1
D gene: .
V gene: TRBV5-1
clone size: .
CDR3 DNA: TGCGCCAGCAGCTTGGCCGGGACAAACAATGAGCAGTTCTTC
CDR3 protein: CASSLAGTNNEQFF

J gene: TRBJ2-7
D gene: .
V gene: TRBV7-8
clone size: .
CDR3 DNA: TGTGCCAGCAGCTTAGCGCTAGACTACTACGAGCAGTACTTC
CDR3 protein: CASSLALDYYEQYF

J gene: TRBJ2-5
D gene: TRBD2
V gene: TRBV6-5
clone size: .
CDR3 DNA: TGTGCCAGCAGTTACTCGGCGGGAGATGGAGAGACCCAGTACTTC
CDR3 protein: CASSYSAGDGETQYF

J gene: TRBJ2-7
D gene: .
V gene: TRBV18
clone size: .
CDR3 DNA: TGTGCCAGCTCACCGTTGGGCGGAGTCTCCTACGAGCAGTACTTC
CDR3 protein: CASSPLGGVSYEQYF

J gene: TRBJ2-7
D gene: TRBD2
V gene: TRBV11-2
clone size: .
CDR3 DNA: TGTGCCAGCAGCTTATCCAGCGGGAGTTTCAACGAGCAGTACTTC
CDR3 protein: CASSLSSGSFNEQYF

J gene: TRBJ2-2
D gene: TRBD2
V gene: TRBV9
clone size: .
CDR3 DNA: TGTGCCAGCAGCTACCTAGCGGGTGTTTGGACCGGGGAGCTGTTTTTT
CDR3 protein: CASSYLAGVWTGELFF

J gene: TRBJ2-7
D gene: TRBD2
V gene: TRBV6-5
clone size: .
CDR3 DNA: TGTGCCAGCAGTAGAGGGAGGGGCTCACCATACGAGCAGTACTTC
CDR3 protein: CASSRGRGSPYEQYF

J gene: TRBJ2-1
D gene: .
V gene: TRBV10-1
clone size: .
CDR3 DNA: TGCGCCAGCAGTGAGTCCGACTCCTACAATGAGCAGTTCTTC
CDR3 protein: CASSESDSYNEQFF

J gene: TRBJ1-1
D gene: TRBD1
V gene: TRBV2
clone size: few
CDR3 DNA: TGTGCCAGCAGTGAATTCGGGACAGCGAACACTGAAGCTTTCTTT
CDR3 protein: CASSEFGTANTEAFF

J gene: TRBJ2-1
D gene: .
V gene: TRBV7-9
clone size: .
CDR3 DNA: TGTGCCAGCAGCGTAGCAGGGGCACATGAGCAGTTCTTC
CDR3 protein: CASSVAGAHEQFF

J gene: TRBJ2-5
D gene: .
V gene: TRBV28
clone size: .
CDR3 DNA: TGTGCCAGCAGTCGGGACTTTCAAGAGACCCAGTACTTC
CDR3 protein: CASSRDFQETQYF

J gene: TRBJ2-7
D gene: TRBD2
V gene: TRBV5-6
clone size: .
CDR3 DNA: TGTGCCAGCACCCTAGCGGCGACCTACGAGCAGTACTTC
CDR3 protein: CASTLAATYEQYF

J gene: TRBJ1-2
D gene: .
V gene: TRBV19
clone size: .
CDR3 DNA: TGTGCCAGTAACCCAACAAGGGAGGGGTTGAACTATGGCTACACCTTC
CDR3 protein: CASNPTREGLNYGYTF

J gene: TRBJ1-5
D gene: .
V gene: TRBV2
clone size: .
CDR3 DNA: TGTGCCAGCGATTTGGGCAGGGACGGAAATCAGCCCCAGCATTTT
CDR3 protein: CASDLGRDGNQPQHF

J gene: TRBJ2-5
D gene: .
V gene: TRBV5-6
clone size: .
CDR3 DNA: TGTGCCAGCAGCTTTCGGGGGACCCAAGAGACCCAGTACTTC
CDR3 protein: CASSFRGTQETQYF

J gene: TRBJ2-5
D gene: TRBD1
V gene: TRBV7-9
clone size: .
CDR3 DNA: TGTGCCAGCAGCCCGAGGACAGGGGCGGAGACCCAGTACTTC
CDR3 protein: CASSPRTGAETQYF

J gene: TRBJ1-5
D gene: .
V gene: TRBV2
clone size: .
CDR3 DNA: TGTGCCAGCAGTGACAGGAATAGCAATCAGCCCCAGCATTTT
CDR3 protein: CASSDRNSNQPQHF

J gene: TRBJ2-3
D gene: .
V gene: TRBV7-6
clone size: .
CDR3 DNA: TGTGCCAGCAGCTTGGGAAGGGCAGATACGCAGTATTTT
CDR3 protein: CASSLGRADTQYF

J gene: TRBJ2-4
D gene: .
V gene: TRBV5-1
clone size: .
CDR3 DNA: TGCGCCAGCAGCTTGGGGAACCCGGGAAACATTCAGTACTTC
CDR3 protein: CASSLGNPGNIQYF

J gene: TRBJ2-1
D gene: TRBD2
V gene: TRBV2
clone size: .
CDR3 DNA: TGTGCCAGCAGAGGGACTAGTGCCAATGAGCAGTTCTTC
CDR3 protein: CASRGTSANEQFF

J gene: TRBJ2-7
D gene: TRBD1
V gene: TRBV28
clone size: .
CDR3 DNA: TGTGCCAGCAGGCCTTCGGGGACAGGGGACTACGAGCAGTACTTC
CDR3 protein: CASRPSGTGDYEQYF

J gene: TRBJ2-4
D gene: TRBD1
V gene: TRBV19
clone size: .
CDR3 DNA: TGTGCCAGTAGGGGGACAGCAATGCCGCCGGGCATTCAGTACTTC
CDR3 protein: CASRGTAMPPGIQYF

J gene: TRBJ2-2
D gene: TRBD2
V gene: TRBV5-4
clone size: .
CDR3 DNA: TGTGCCAGCAGCTTAGGGGCGGGAGGTCTCGGCACCGGGGAGCTGTTTTTT
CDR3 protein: CASSLGAGGLGTGELFF

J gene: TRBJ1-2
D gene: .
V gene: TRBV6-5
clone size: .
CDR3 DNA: TGTGCCAGCGGATCCCGGGGGGGCTACACCTTC
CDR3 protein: CASGSRGGYTF

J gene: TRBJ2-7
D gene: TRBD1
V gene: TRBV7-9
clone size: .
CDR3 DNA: TGTGCCAGCAGCCCGTTGGGAGGCAGGGGGCAACGCGAGCAGTACTTC
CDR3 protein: CASSPLGGRGQREQYF

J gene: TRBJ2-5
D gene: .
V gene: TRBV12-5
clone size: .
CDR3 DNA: TGTGCTAGTGGTTTTCACGGGGAGGCAAGGTCCCAGTACTTC
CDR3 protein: CASGFHGEARSQYF

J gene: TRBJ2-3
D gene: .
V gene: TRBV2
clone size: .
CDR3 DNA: TGTGCCAGCAGTTACGACAGTAGCACAGATACGCAGTATTTT
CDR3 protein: CASSYDSSTDTQYF

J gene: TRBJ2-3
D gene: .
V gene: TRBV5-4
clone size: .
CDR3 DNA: TGTGCCACTAAGTCCCCCAGGAGCGGGGATACGCAGTATTTT
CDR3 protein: CATKSPRSGDTQYF

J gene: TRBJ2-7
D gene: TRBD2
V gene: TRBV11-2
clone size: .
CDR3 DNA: TGTGCCAGCAGCTTAGGGCGCGGGAGAGAGCAGTACTTC
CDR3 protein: CASSLGRGREQYF

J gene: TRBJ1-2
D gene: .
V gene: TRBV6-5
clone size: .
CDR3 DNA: TGTGCCAGCAGTTACCAGAGGAGGGGACCAGTGGGTGGCTACACCTTC
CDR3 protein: CASSYQRRGPVGGYTF

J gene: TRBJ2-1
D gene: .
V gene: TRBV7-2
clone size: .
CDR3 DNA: TGTGCCAGCAGCCTACAGGGGGGAGGGCTAGCGGGCATCAATGAGCAGTTCTTC
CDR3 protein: CASSLQGGGLAGINEQFF

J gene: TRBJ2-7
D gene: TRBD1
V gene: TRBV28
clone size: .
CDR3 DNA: TGTGCCAGCAGTCACCCCCGGGACAGACACGAGCAGTACTTC
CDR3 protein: CASSHPRDRHEQYF

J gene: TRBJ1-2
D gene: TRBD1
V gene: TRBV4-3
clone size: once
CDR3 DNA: TGCGCCAGCAGCCAAGTTGTGCCCGGGACAGGGATCTATGGCTACACCTTC
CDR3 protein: CASSQVVPGTGIYGYTF

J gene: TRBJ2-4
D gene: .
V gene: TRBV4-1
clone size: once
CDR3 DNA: TGCGCCAGCAGCCCAGACAACAGGATTCCGAGACACCAGTACTTC
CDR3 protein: CASSPDNRIPRHQYF

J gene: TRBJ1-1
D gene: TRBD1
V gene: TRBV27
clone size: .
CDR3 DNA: TGTGCCAGCAGTTTCAACAGGGGACCGAACACTGAAGCTTTCTTT
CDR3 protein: CASSFNRGPNTEAFF